This T cell receptor beta chain stems from a study of blood T cell repertoires in COVID-19. Study-level information: Acute-phase and convalescent COVID-19 samples originated in the United States, Italy and Spain. PBMCs, B-cell-depleted T cells, or T cells were the source of the cDNA or gDNA that made up the material.

Germline loops: CDR1 GTSNPN, CDR2 SVGIG (reference sequence). The length of the CDR3 is 12 residues. The V and J ends lost 1 base and 9 bases respectively, with 11 bases between them. Libraries were prepared by immunoSEQ multiplex PCR; TCRdb keeps only in-frame clonotypes and omits some of them. Of around 230,000 clones in the sample, about 90% were seen once. The receptor was derived from a man in his 60s who had recovered from COVID-19. V is TRBV30 and J is TRBJ2-3; D uncertain. Source material: peripheral blood. CDR3 protein: CAWSEIRETQYF. Here the CDR3 DNA reads TGTGCCTGGAGTGAGATTCGAGAAACGCAGTATTTT.